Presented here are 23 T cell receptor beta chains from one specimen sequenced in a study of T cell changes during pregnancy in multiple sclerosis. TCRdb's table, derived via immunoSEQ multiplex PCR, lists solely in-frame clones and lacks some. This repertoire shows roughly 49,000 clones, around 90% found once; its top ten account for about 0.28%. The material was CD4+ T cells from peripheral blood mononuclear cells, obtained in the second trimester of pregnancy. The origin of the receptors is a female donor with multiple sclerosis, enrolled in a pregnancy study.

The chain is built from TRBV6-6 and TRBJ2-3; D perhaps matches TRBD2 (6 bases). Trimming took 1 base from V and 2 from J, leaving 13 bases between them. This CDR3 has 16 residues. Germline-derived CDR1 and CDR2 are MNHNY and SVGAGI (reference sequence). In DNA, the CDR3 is TGTGCCAGCAGTTACTTGACCGGGACTCCCACAGATACGCAGTATTTT. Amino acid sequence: CASSYLTGTPTDTQYF.

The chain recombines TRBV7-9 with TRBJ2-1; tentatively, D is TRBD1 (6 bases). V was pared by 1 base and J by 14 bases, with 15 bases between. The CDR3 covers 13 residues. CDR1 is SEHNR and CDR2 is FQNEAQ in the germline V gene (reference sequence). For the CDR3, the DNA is TGTGCCAGCAGCTTAGAGACAGGTATGGTGGAGTTCTTC. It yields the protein CASSLETGMVEFF.

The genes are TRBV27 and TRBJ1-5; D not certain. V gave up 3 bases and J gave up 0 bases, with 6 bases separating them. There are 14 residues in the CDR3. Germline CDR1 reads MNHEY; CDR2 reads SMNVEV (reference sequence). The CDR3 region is CASSLGDSNQPQHF. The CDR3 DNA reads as TGTGCCAGCAGTTTGGGCGATAGCAATCAGCCCCAGCATTTT.

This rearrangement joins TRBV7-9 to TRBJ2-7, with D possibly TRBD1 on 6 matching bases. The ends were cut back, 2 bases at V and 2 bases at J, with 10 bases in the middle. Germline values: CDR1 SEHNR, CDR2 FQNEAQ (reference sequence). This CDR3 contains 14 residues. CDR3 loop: CASSLKQGPYEQYF. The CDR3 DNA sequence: TGTGCCAGCAGCTTAAAACAGGGACCCTACGAGCAGTACTTC.

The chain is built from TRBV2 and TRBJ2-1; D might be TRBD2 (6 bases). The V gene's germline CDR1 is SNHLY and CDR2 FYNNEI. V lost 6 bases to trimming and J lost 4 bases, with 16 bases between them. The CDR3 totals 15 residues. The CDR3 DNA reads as TGTGCCAGCAGCGTGGGAGGTAGTGGTTACAATGAGCAGTTCTTC. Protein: CASSVGGSGYNEQFF. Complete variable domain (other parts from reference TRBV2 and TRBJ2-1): EPEVTQTPSHQVTQMGQEVILRCVPISNHLYFYWYRQILGQKVEFLVSFYNNEISEKSEIFDDQFSVERPDGSNFTLKIRSTKLEDSAMYFCASSVGGSGYNEQFFGPGTRLTVL.

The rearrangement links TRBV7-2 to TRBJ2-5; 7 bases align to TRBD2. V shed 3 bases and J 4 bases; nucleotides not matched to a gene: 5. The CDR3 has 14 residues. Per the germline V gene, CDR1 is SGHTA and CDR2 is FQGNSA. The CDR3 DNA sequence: TGTGCCAGCAGCTTTCAGCAGCGGGGAGAGACCCAGTACTTC. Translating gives CASSFQQRGETQYF.

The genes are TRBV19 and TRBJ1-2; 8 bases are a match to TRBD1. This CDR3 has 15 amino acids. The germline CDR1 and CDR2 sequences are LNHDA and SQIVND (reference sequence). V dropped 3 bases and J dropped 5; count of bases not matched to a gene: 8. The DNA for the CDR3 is TGTGCCAGTAGTATTTCGGACAGGGAAGGATATGGCTACACCTTC. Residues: CASSISDREGYGYTF.

CDR3 protein: CASSELSAAETQYF. The CDR3 nucleotides are TGTGCCAGCAGTGAGTTATCAGCGGCAGAGACCCAGTACTTC. The chain has TRBV25-1 and TRBJ2-5; possibly TRBD2 for D (5 bases). The CDR3 extends over 14 amino acids. V gave up 3 bases and J gave up 4 bases, with 12 bases separating them. In germline, CDR1 is MGHDK, CDR2 SYGVNS.

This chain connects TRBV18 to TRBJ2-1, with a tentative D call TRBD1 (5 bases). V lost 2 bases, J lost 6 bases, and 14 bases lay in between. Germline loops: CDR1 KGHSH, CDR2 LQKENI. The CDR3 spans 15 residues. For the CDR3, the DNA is TGTGCCAGCTCACCAAGGGGCATGGTTGGCAATGAGCAGTTCTTC. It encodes CASSPRGMVGNEQFF.

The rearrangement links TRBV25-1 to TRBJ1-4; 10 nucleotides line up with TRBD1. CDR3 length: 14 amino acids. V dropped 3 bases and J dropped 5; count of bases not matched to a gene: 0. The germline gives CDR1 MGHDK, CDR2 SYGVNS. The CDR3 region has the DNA TGTGCCAGCAGTGAGGGACAGGGGAATGAAAAACTGTTTTTT. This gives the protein CASSEGQGNEKLFF.

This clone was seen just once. This CDR3 reads CASSPQGLPYEQYF. The CDR3 DNA follows: TGTGCCAGCTCGCCTCAGGGGCTCCCCTACGAGCAGTACTTC. This chain joins TRBV18 and TRBJ2-7; tentative D call: TRBD1 (6 bases). With 6 bases removed from V and 2 bases from J, the gap between germline ends came to 14 bases. Germline V lookup: CDR1 KGHSH, CDR2 LQKENI. CDR3 size: 14 residues.

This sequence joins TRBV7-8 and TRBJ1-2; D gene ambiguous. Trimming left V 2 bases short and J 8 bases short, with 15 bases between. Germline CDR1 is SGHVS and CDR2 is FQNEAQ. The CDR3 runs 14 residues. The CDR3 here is CASSLTQTQEGYTF. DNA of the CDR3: TGTGCCAGCAGCTTAACGCAGACACAAGAAGGCTACACCTTC.

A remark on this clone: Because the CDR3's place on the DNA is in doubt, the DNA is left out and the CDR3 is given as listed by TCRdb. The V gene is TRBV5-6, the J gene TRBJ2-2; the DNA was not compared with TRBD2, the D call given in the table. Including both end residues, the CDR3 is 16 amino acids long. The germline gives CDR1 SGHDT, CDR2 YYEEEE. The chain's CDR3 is CASILGSTSNTGELFF.

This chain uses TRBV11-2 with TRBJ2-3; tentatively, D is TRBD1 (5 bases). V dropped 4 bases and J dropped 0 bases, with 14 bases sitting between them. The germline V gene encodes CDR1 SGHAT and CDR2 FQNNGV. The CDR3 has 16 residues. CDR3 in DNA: TGTGCCAGCAGCTACCTTAGGGGAAGAAGCACAGATACGCAGTATTTT. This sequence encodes CASSYLRGRSTDTQYF.

The CDR3: CSAIRDTEAFF. The CDR3, as DNA: TGCAGCGCTATCCGGGACACTGAAGCTTTCTTT. The chain combines TRBV29-1 with TRBJ1-1; D unresolved. Germline CDR1 and CDR2: SQVTM and ANQGSEA. V was pared by 7 bases and J by 3 bases, with 9 bases between. The CDR3 has 11 residues.

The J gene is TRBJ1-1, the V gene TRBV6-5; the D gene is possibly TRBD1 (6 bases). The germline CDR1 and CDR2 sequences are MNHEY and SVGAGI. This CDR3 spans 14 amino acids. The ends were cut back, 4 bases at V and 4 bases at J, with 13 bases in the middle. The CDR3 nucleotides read TGTGCCAGCAGTTCCAGGGGAAGGGGCACTGAAGCTTTCTTT. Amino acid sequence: CASSSRGRGTEAFF.

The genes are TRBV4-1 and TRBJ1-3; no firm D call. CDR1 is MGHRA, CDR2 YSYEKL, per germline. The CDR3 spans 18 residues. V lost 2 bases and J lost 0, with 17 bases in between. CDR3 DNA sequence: TGCGCCAGCAGCCAAAGGGAGACTGGACTGCTCTCTGGAAACACCATATATTTT. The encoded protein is CASSQRETGLLSGNTIYF.

CDR3 DNA sequence: TGCGCCAGCAGCCGAGTGGGAGAGTTCCACTATGGCTACACCTTC. Translated: CASSRVGEFHYGYTF. This chain connects TRBV5-1 to TRBJ1-2, with no clear D. The CDR3 consists of 15 residues. V lost 4 bases and J lost 3, with 16 bases in between. CDR1 is SGHRS and CDR2 is YFSETQ in the germline V gene.

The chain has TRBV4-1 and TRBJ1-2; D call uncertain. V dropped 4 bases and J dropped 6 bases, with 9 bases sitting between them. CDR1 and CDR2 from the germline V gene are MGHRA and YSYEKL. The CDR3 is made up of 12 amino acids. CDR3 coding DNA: TGCGCCAGCAGCCCCGGAGGGCATGGCTACACCTTC. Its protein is CASSPGGHGYTF.

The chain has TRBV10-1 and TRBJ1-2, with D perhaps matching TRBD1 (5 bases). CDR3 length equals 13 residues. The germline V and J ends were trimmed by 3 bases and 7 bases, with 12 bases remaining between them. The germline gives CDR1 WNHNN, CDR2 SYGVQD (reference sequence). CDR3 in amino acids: CASSEGAGRGYTF. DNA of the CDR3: TGCGCCAGCAGTGAAGGGGCCGGACGTGGCTACACCTTC.

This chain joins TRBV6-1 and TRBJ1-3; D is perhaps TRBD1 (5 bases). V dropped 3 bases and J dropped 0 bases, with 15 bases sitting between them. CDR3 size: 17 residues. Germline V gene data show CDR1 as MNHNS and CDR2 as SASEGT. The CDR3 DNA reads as TGTGCCAGCAGTGACCTCGCGGGGGGGGTCTCTGGAAACACCATATATTTT. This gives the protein CASSDLAGGVSGNTIYF.

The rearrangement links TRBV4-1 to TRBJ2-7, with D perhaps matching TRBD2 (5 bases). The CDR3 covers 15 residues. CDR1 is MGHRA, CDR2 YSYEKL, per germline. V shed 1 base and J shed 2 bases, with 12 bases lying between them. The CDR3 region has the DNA TGCGCCAGCAGCCAAGTTGCGAGCGGCACCTACGAGCAGTACTTC. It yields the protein CASSQVASGTYEQYF.

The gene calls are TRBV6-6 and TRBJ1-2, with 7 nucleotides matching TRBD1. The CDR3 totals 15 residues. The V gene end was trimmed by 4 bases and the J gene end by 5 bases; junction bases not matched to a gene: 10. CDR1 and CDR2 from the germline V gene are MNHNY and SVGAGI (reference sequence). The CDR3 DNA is TGTGCCAGCAGTTCGGAGGGGGACAGAGTATATGGCTACACCTTC. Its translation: CASSSEGDRVYGYTF.